Listed here are 4 T cell receptor beta chains from one sample, sequenced in a study of T cell responses to AZD1222 COVID-19 vaccine. The repertoire was sequenced with immunoSEQ multiplex PCR; TCRdb's copy has only in-frame clones and lacks some. The data contain about 86,000 clones, 85% to 90% of them singletons. Here the sequenced sample was peripheral blood, taken 28 days after the second AZD1222 dose. The receptor source for this set is an adult who received the AZD1222 COVID-19 vaccine.

The chain couples TRBV30 to TRBJ2-3, with D possibly being TRBD2 (7 bases). The V end lost 0 bases, the J end lost 5 bases, and 15 bases lay between the germline ends. The CDR3 runs to 15 residues. The germline V gene encodes CDR1 GTSNPN and CDR2 SVGIG (reference sequence). The CDR3 bases are TGTGCCTGGAGTGTCGGCAGGGGAGGGGGAGATACGCAGTATTTT. Amino acid sequence: CAWSVGRGGGDTQYF.

The chain recombines TRBV19 with TRBJ2-3; possible D gene TRBD2, 6 bases. The CDR3 loop spans 13 amino acids. The germline V gene encodes CDR1 LNHDA and CDR2 SQIVND (reference sequence). V lost 4 bases and J lost 5, with 10 bases in between. CDR3 in amino acids: CASSTGRQDTQYF. CDR3 coding DNA: TGTGCCAGTAGTACCGGGAGACAAGATACGCAGTATTTT.

The genes are TRBV19 and TRBJ2-1, with D unresolved. Looked up from germline, CDR1 is LNHDA and CDR2 is SQIVND (reference sequence). The CDR3 is 12 residues long. The V end was cut by 5 bases, the J end by 10 bases, with 12 bases between. This CDR3 is CASSHGATEQFF. For the CDR3, the DNA is TGTGCCAGTAGTCATGGAGCAACGGAGCAGTTCTTC.

The chain couples TRBV6-5 to TRBJ2-7; 7 bases line up with TRBD1. The junction had 9 bases not matched to a gene; V was cut back by 7 bases and J by 0 bases. The CDR3 covers 15 residues. Germline V gene data show CDR1 as MNHEY and CDR2 as SVGAGI. The DNA for the CDR3 is TGTGCCAGCAACCACCGGGACAGAGGCTCCTACGAGCAGTACTTC. Translating gives CASNHRDRGSYEQYF.